The 22 T cell receptor beta chains below come from one sample, sequenced in a study of blood T cell repertoires in COVID-19. TCRdb's table, derived via immunoSEQ multiplex PCR, lists solely in-frame clones and lacks some. This repertoire shows hundreds of thousands of clones, over 80% found once; its top ten account for 2.6%. The sample comprised peripheral blood. The receptors shown here come from a woman aged 70-85 years with active or convalescent COVID-19.

This clone was detected only once. The rearrangement joins TRBV28 to TRBJ2-7, with no clear D. The V end was cut by 7 bases, the J end by 4 bases, with 20 bases between. CDR3 size: 15 residues. Germline V CDR1 and CDR2: MDHEN, SYDVKM. This CDR3 is CASTSSLQFRYEQYF. The CDR3 region has the DNA TGTGCCAGCACCTCGTCACTACAATTCAGATACGAGCAGTACTTC.

The gene calls are TRBV14 and TRBJ2-1; 13 nucleotides agree with TRBD2. The CDR3 is made up of 17 amino acids. Trimming cost V 0 bases and J 7 bases; bases outside gene matches: 6. The germline CDR1 and CDR2 sequences are SGHDN and FVKESK. In DNA form, the CDR3 reads TGTGCCAGCAGCCAAGAAGTAGGACTAGCGGGGGATAATGAGCAGTTCTTC. It codes for CASSQEVGLAGDNEQFF. Drawing the rest from reference TRBV14 and TRBJ2-1, the complete variable domain is EAGVTQFPSHSVIEKGQTVTLRCDPISGHDNLYWYRRVMGKEIKFLLHFVKESKQDESGMPNNRFLAERTGGTYSTLKVQPAELEDSGVYFCASSQEVGLAGDNEQFFGPGTRLTVL.

The rearrangement links TRBV7-2 to TRBJ2-7; the D gene is possibly TRBD2 (7 bases). Trimming removed 3 bases at V and 5 bases at J, with 20 bases between. Germline CDR1 is SGHTA and CDR2 is FQGNSA. The CDR3 loop spans 16 amino acids. The CDR3 nucleotides are TGTGCCAGCAGCTTCCGCGGGGGCCCCGCCCCCAACGAGCAGTACTTC. It specifies CASSFRGGPAPNEQYF.

The chain uses TRBV29-1 and TRBJ1-1; a weak D match, TRBD1 (5 bases). Germline lookup yields CDR1 SQVTM and CDR2 ANQGSEA. V lost 7 bases and J lost 8, with 11 bases in between. The CDR3 covers 10 residues. CDR3 sequence (DNA): TGCAGCGCCTCCTGGGGCGAAGCTTTCTTT. Protein sequence: CSASWGEAFF.

The chain combines TRBV6-5 with TRBJ1-4; TRBD1 matches at 7 bases. V shed 7 bases, J shed 6 bases, and the junction held 5 bases outside the gene matches. The CDR3 is made up of 13 amino acids. Germline CDR1 and CDR2: MNHEY and SVGAGI. This CDR3 reads CASTRQGDEKLFF. For the CDR3, the DNA is TGTGCCAGCACTCGACAGGGAGATGAAAAACTGTTTTTT.

V usage is TRBV4-1 and J usage is TRBJ1-1, with a possible D match to TRBD1 (6 bases). CDR1 is MGHRA and CDR2 is YSYEKL in the germline V gene. The V and J ends lost 0 bases and 2 bases respectively, with 10 bases between them. The CDR3 sequence is 15 residues long. CDR3 residues: CASSQEGALNTEAFF. In DNA form, the CDR3 reads TGCGCCAGCAGCCAAGAGGGGGCGCTTAACACTGAAGCTTTCTTT.

J is TRBJ2-1 and V is TRBV24-1, with 12 bases that match TRBD2. This CDR3 is built from 19 residues. J was trimmed by 0 bases and V by 2 bases; bases with no gene match: 7. CDR1 and CDR2 (germline): KGHDR, SFDVKD. Here the CDR3 reads CATSDSLAGGRSSYNEQFF. CDR3 DNA sequence: TGTGCCACCAGTGATTCACTAGCGGGGGGCCGTAGCTCCTACAATGAGCAGTTCTTC.

This clone has only a few counts. This rearrangement joins TRBV7-9 to TRBJ1-2; TRBD1 might be the D (6 bases). Germline V gives CDR1 SEHNR, CDR2 FQNEAQ (reference sequence). V was pared by 1 base and J by 4 bases, with 16 bases between. The CDR3 is 16 amino acids. In nucleotides, the CDR3 is TGTGCCAGCAGCTTAGGCCCCGCGGGGGCGGTCTATGGCTACACCTTC. Encoded protein: CASSLGPAGAVYGYTF.

The V call is TRBV5-1, the J call TRBJ2-5; 10 bases map to TRBD2. Germline CDR1 and CDR2: SGHRS and YFSETQ. V shed 2 bases and J 7 bases; nucleotides not matched to a gene: 14. CDR3 size: 17 residues. The CDR3: CASSFTHTSGMPGTQYF. The CDR3 coding sequence is TGCGCCAGCAGCTTTACTCACACTAGCGGGATGCCAGGGACCCAGTACTTC.

J is TRBJ2-1 and V is TRBV6-2 or TRBV6-3; no definite D call. CDR3 size: 14 residues. Trimming took 4 bases from V and 0 from J, leaving 7 bases between them. Germline CDR1 reads MNHEY; CDR2 reads SVGEGT. The DNA of the CDR3 is TGTGCCAGCAGTTTTACTTACTCCTACAATGAGCAGTTCTTC. Amino acid sequence: CASSFTYSYNEQFF.

This rearrangement joins TRBV19 to TRBJ1-5; TRBD1 matches 7 bases. The V segment lost 4 bases and the J segment 6 bases; nucleotides outside the gene matches: 6. The germline V gene encodes CDR1 LNHDA and CDR2 SQIVND (reference sequence). This CDR3 is 14 amino acids long. CDR3 DNA: TGTGCCAGTAGTACCCCCGGACAGGTTCAGCCCCAGCATTTT. Translation gives CASSTPGQVQPQHF.

The V call is TRBV29-1, the J call TRBJ2-3; 9 bases are shared with TRBD1. The CDR3 runs 14 residues. The ends lost 4 bases at V and 0 bases at J; junction bases unmatched: 2. Germline V gene lookup returns CDR1 SQVTM and CDR2 ANQGSEA. This CDR3 reads CSVGQGGSTDTQYF. In nucleotides, the CDR3 is TGCAGCGTTGGACAGGGGGGAAGCACAGATACGCAGTATTTT.

In this sample, this clone turned up many times. The V call is TRBV21-1, the J call TRBJ1-3. TRBV21-1 has pseudogene status. This CDR3 region has 15 residues. The CDR3 spells CASRGGDISGNTIYF. The DNA of the CDR3 is TGTGCCAGCAGGGGAGGGGACATCTCTGGAAACACCATATATTTT.

V is TRBV4-2 and J is TRBJ1-2; possible D gene TRBD1, 6 bases. Trimming pared 3 bases from V and 1 base from J, leaving 15 bases between. This CDR3 spans 16 amino acids. Germline values: CDR1 LGHNA, CDR2 YNFKEQ. The CDR3 sequence is CASSQINRAYNYGYTF. The CDR3 DNA follows: TGTGCCAGCAGCCAGATCAACAGGGCCTATAACTATGGCTACACCTTC.

J is TRBJ1-4 and V is TRBV6-1; 8 bases map to TRBD1. Germline trimming cut 2 bases from V and 4 bases from J; bases unmatched to any gene: 6. Germline V gene data show CDR1 as MNHNS and CDR2 as SASEGT. The CDR3 consists of 16 residues. CDR3 loop: CASSEFRGRGNEKLFF. For the CDR3, the DNA is TGTGCCAGCAGTGAATTCAGGGGGCGAGGTAATGAAAAACTGTTTTTT.

The chain carries TRBV6-5 and TRBJ1-2; no firm D call. There are 16 residues in the CDR3. V shed 2 bases and J shed 4 bases, with 17 bases lying between them. CDR1 and CDR2 from the germline V gene are MNHEY and SVGAGI. CDR3 nucleotide sequence: TGTGCCAGCAGTTACATCGGGTCCCGCCTTCCCTATGGCTACACCTTC. Encoded protein: CASSYIGSRLPYGYTF.

The CDR3: CASRPTGGTDTQYF. The CDR3 DNA is TGTGCCAGCAGGCCCACAGGGGGTACAGATACGCAGTATTTT. V and J are TRBV6-5 and TRBJ2-3; the match to TRBD1 covers 8 bases. The CDR3 is 14 amino acids. In germline, CDR1 is MNHEY, CDR2 SVGAGI. The ends lost 6 bases at V and 3 bases at J; junction bases unmatched: 5.

This sequence joins TRBV24-1 and TRBJ2-7, with 8 bases matching TRBD1. Trimming cost V 9 bases and J 1 base; bases outside gene matches: 13. CDR1 and CDR2 (germline): KGHDR, SFDVKD. The length of the CDR3 is 16 residues. Here the CDR3 reads CATERSPGQESYEQYF. The CDR3 bases are TGTGCCACCGAACGAAGCCCGGGACAGGAGTCCTACGAGCAGTACTTC.

The chain has TRBV9 and TRBJ2-1; D possibly corresponds to TRBD2 (5 bases). Trimming removed 0 bases from V and 2 bases from J, with 12 bases in between. This CDR3 region has 16 residues. Germline V gene sequence: CDR1 SGDLS, CDR2 YYNGEE. The CDR3 coding sequence is TGTGCCAGCAGCGTAGGCGGGCTAGACCCCTACAATGAGCAGTTCTTC. This encodes CASSVGGLDPYNEQFF.

The chain uses TRBV28 and TRBJ1-5; TRBD1 is a possible D gene (6 bases). Per the germline V gene, CDR1 is MDHEN and CDR2 is SYDVKM. Trimming pared 3 bases from V and 2 bases from J, leaving 17 bases between. This CDR3 spans 17 amino acids. The CDR3 spells CASSFPWGRGGNQPQHF. The CDR3 DNA follows: TGTGCCAGCAGTTTTCCCTGGGGCAGGGGTGGCAATCAGCCCCAGCATTTT.

This chain joins TRBV2 and TRBJ1-2; D perhaps matches TRBD1 (5 bases). Per the germline V gene, CDR1 is SNHLY and CDR2 is FYNNEI. The CDR3 runs 12 residues. V lost 6 bases to trimming and J lost 5 bases, with 10 bases between them. This CDR3 is CASSSTEYGYTF. The CDR3 nucleotides are TGTGCCAGCAGCTCGACAGAATATGGCTACACCTTC.

The J gene is TRBJ2-2, the V gene TRBV9, with D possibly being TRBD2 (6 bases). Germline V CDR1 and CDR2: SGDLS, YYNGEE. The CDR3 covers 15 residues. V gave up 0 bases and J gave up 3 bases, with 9 bases separating them. The CDR3 protein is CASSVVGDYTGELFF. The DNA for the CDR3 is TGTGCCAGCAGCGTAGTGGGGGACTACACCGGGGAGCTGTTTTTT.